There are many counts of the clone carrying this T cell receptor beta chain. The data stem from a study of human T cells and chemical hapten exposure. The sample's time point: patch test 3, about 24 weeks after DPC sensitization. Treatment: therapeutic diphenylcyclopropenone sensitization with weekly scalp DPC. Alopecia patients between 18 and 70 years old and suitable for DPC were used as donors. TCRdb itself ran the RACE reads through MiXCR, one entry per CDR3 protein. Among over 80,000 distinct CDR3 sequences listed, under 13% were seen once. Germline V CDR1 and CDR2: LNHDA, SQIVND (reference sequence). Germline trimming cut 1 base from V and 2 bases from J; bases unmatched to any gene: 5. The CDR3 has 16 residues.

This clonotype was obtained from a woman in her 30s with alopecia areata. Some clones in this sample may be carry-over from other donors' samples. This chain links TRBV19 with TRBJ1-5; TRBD1 aligns across 7 bases. The sequenced sample was whole blood, obtained in connection with sensitization to the hapten diphenylcyclopropenone (DPC). The CDR3 DNA follows: TGTGCCAGTAGTATAGTAGGGGGCCAGGGCAATCAGCCCCAGCATTTT. Protein product: CASSIVGGQGNQPQHF.